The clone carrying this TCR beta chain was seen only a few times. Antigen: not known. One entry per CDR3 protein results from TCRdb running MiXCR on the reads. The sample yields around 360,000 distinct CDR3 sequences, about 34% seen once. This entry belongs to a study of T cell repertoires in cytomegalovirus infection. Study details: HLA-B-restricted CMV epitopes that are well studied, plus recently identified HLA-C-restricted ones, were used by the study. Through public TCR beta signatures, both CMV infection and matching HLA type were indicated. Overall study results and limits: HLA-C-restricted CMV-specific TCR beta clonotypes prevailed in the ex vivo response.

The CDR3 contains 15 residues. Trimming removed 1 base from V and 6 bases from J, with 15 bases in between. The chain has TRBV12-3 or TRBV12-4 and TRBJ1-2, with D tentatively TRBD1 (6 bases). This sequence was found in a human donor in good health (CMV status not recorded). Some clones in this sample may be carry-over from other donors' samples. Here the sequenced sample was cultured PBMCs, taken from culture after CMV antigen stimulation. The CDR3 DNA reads TGTGCCAGCAGTTTAGTGGTGGGGGCGCCGGATGGCTACACCTTC. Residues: CASSLVVGAPDGYTF.